This T cell receptor (beta chain) was identified during a study of response to subunit inactivated influenza vaccine. As to this clonotype: Its antigen remains unidentified.

Study results and limitations: Each seasonal flu vaccination may recruit only limited new T cells, authors suggested.

Germline CDR1 and CDR2: DFQATT and SNEGSKA (reference sequence). CDR3 length equals 13 residues. With 4 bases clipped from V and 4 bases from J, the junction kept 3 bases outside the gene matches. In TCRdb, the RT-PCR reads were re-called with MiXCR into one record per CDR3 protein. Here the sample spans approximately 250,000 distinct CDR3 sequences, 12% being singletons. This chain links TRBV20-1 with TRBJ2-3, with 9 bases identical to TRBD2. The sample in question was non-naive T cells sorted from PBMCs, obtained less than 15 days before vaccination. This clonotype originated in a man aged 50 to 60 who received an inactivated influenza vaccine. The CDR3 protein is CSATGLAPDTQYF. Here the CDR3 DNA reads TGCAGTGCTACCGGACTAGCGCCAGATACGCAGTATTTT.